This TCR beta chain was found in a study of T cell repertoires in cytomegalovirus infection. One entry per CDR3 protein, called by TCRdb with MiXCR from the reads. The table shows about 920,000 distinct CDR3 sequences, with under 40% occurring only once. Germline CDR1 SSHAT, CDR2 FNYEAQ (reference sequence). CDR3 length: 15 amino acids. This clonotype was observed a few times. What it recognizes is unknown. At one end the junction does not follow the germline gene, possibly because of a read error. The chain links TRBV7-7 to TRBJ1-1; D may be TRBD1 (6 bases). The sequence came from a human donor in good health (CMV status not recorded). Some clones in this sample may be carry-over from other donors' samples. The sequencing used cultured CD8+ T cells from PBMCs, collected from culture after CMV antigen stimulation. The CDR3 sequence: CASSPLGAMNTEAFF. The CDR3, as DNA: TGTGCTAGCAGCCCTCTGGGGGCCATGAACACTGAAGCTTTCTTT.